These 8 T cell receptor beta chains were sequenced from one sample in a study of blood T cell repertoires in COVID-19. Here immunoSEQ multiplex PCR was the method, and the copy in TCRdb shows in-frame clones only, minus some. This table has around 320,000 clones, about 82% appearing once. The sequenced material came from peripheral blood. The source of these receptors is a human donor in a cohort sampled during active COVID-19.

The gene calls are TRBV27 and TRBJ1-5, with TRBD1 as a possible D gene (5 bases). Trimming removed 6 bases from V and 3 bases from J, with 12 bases in between. The CDR3 contains 14 residues. CDR1 is MNHEY and CDR2 is SMNVEV in the germline V gene (reference sequence). CDR3 loop: CASRPGLTNQPQHF. The CDR3 region has the DNA TGTGCCAGCAGACCGGGACTTACCAATCAGCCCCAGCATTTT.

The rearrangement joins TRBV29-1 to TRBJ1-4; the D gene is possibly TRBD1 (6 bases). Trimming shortened V by 6 bases and J by 8 bases, and 10 bases separated the two germline ends. This CDR3 contains 11 residues. From germline, CDR1 is SQVTM and CDR2 ANQGSEA. The CDR3 spells CSVGGEEKLFF. In DNA form, the CDR3 reads TGCAGCGTAGGGGGGGAAGAAAAACTGTTTTTT.

To note about this clone: The sample holds other DNA sequences that translate to the same CDR3. The V and J genes are TRBV24-1 and TRBJ2-3; TRBD2 matches 8 bases. The CDR3 sequence is 16 residues long. After removal of 3 bases from V and 2 bases from J, the junction contained 6 bases not matched to a gene. Per the germline V gene, CDR1 is KGHDR and CDR2 is SFDVKD. The CDR3 sequence: CATSDPSGGHTDTQYF. CDR3 bases: TGTGCCACCAGTGATCCGAGCGGGGGACACACAGATACGCAGTATTTT.

The V call is TRBV6-5, the J call TRBJ1-6; 9 bases agree with TRBD1. This CDR3 contains 14 residues. J was trimmed by 9 bases and V by 5 bases; bases with no gene match: 5. Germline CDR1 reads MNHEY; CDR2 reads SVGAGI. The CDR3 spells CASSTRDRVSPLHF. The DNA of the CDR3 is TGTGCCAGCAGTACTCGGGACAGGGTTTCACCCCTCCACTTT.

The CDR3 protein is CASSSSGGGGTDTQYF. The CDR3 DNA is TGTGCCAGCAGCTCCTCTGGAGGCGGGGGCACAGATACGCAGTATTTT. V gene TRBV5-4 combines with J gene TRBJ2-3; perhaps TRBD2 as D (6 bases). The V gene lost 3 bases and the J gene lost 1 base, with 15 bases spanning the gap. This CDR3 contains 16 residues. Germline CDR1 SGHNT, CDR2 YYREEE (reference sequence).

This chain joins TRBV3-1 (or the pseudogene TRBV3-2) and TRBJ1-1; D remains ambiguous. CDR1 LGHDT and CDR2 YNNKEL come from the germline V gene (reference sequence). The CDR3 runs 14 residues. V dropped 0 bases and J dropped 6 bases, with 11 bases sitting between them. The CDR3 loop is CASSQDPGSPEAFF. CDR3 coding DNA: TGTGCCAGCAGCCAAGATCCGGGGTCTCCTGAAGCTTTCTTT.

The chain is built from TRBV19 and TRBJ2-3; 10 bases are a match to TRBD2. J lost 2 bases, V lost 2 bases, and 7 bases had no gene match. Germline lookup yields CDR1 LNHDA and CDR2 SQIVND (reference sequence). The CDR3 totals 17 residues. As DNA, the CDR3 is TGTGCCAGTAGTATATTTTTTAGCGGGGGGAACACAGATACGCAGTATTTT. Translating it yields CASSIFFSGGNTDTQYF. Together with reference TRBV19 and TRBJ2-3, the CDR3 gives the full variable domain: DGGITQSPKYLFRKEGQNVTLSCEQNLNHDAMYWYRQDPGQGLRLIYYSQIVNDFQKGDIAEGYSVSREKKESFPLTVTSAQKNPTAFYLCASSIFFSGGNTDTQYFGPGTRLTVL.

The chain links TRBV9 to TRBJ1-4; D possibly corresponds to TRBD1 (6 bases). V shed 2 bases and J shed 6 bases, with 14 bases lying between them. Germline V gene data show CDR1 as SGDLS and CDR2 as YYNGEE. The CDR3 loop spans 15 amino acids. In DNA, the CDR3 is TGTGCCAGCAGCGTGACTTGGGGGCGGTATGAAAAACTGTTTTTT. Translation gives CASSVTWGRYEKLFF.